The T cell receptor (beta chain) under discussion was sequenced for a study of regulatory T cells in long-lasting Graves disease. The authors built TCR beta libraries using iRepertoire HTBI primers and Arm-PCR of CDR3 regions. TCRdb re-derived calls from the multiplex PCR reads in MiXCR, one entry per CDR3 protein. The sample yields approximately 460,000 distinct CDR3 sequences, about a sixth seen once. Indicated time point: newly diagnosed GD, antithyroid drugs for less than 3 months. After RNA was extracted from PBMCs, the TCR library was made from it. Germline V gene sequence: CDR1 LGHDT, CDR2 YNNKEL (reference sequence). V dropped 4 bases and J dropped 2 bases, with 18 bases sitting between them. This CDR3 is 17 amino acids long. General study points: TCR diversity was lower in persistent Graves' patients than in newly diagnosed ones.

Ten or more counts support this clonotype. Its antigen remains unidentified. The same data also went into a second study, on T cells in Graves' hyperthyroidism and ophthalmopathy. That source reports: HTBI primers were the set used in a first-round RT-PCR of the TCR CDR3.

This clonotype originated in a woman between 25 and 40 years old with Graves disease. The specimen comprised peripheral blood mononuclear cells (PBMCs), sampled at new diagnosis, from a patient treated with antithyroid drugs. The chain joins TRBV3-1 to TRBJ1-5; a weak D match, TRBD1 (5 bases). The CDR3 nucleotides are TGTGCCAGCAGCCGGGACCCTTACAGGTTGGGCAATCAGCCCCAGCATTTT. This gives the protein CASSRDPYRLGNQPQHF.